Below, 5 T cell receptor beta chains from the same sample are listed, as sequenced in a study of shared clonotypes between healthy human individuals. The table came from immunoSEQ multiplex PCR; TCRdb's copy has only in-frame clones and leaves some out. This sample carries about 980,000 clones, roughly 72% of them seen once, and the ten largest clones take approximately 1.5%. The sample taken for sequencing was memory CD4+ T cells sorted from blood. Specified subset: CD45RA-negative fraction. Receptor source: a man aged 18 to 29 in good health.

CDR3 residues: CASSGDRGIVETQYF. CDR3 DNA: TGTGCCAGCAGTGGGGACAGGGGAATTGTGGAGACCCAGTACTTC. This chain connects TRBV6-1 to TRBJ2-5; 10 bases match TRBD1. This CDR3 is built from 15 residues. J was trimmed by 5 bases and V by 4 bases; bases with no gene match: 7. Germline values: CDR1 MNHNS, CDR2 SASEGT.

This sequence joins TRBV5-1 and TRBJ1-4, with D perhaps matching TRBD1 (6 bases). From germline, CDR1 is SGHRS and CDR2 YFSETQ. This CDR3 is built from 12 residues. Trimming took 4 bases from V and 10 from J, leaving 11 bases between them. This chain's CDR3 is CASSALQGKLFF. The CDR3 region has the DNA TGCGCCAGCAGCGCCCTACAGGGAAAACTGTTTTTT.

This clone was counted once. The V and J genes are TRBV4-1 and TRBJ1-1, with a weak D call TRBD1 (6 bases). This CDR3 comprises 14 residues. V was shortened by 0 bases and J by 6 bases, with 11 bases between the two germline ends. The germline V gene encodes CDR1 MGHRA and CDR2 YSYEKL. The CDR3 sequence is CASSQDRGTSEAFF. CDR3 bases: TGCGCCAGCAGCCAAGATCGGGGGACATCTGAAGCTTTCTTT.

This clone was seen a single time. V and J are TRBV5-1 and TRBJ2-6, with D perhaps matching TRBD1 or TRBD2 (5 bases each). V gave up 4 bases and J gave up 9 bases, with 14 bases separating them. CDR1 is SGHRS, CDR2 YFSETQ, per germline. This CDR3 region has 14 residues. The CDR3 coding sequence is TGCGCCAGCAGCCCCAGGGAGAGGGTCAACGTCCTGACTTTC. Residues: CASSPRERVNVLTF.

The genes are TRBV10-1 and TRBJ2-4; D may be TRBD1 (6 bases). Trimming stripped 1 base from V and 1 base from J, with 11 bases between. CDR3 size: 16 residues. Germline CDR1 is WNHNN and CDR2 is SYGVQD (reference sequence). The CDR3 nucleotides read TGCGCCAGCAGTGAGTGGGGGCTTCTTGCCAAAAACATTCAGTACTTC. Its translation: CASSEWGLLAKNIQYF.